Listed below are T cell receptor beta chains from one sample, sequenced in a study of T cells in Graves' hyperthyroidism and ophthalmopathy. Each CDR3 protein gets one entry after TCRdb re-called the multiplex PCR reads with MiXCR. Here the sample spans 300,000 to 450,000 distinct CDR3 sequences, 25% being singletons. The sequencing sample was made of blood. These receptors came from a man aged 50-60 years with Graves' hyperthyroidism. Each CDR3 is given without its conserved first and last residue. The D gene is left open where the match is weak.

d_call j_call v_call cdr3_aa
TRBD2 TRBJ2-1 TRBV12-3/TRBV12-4 ASGTSGYNEQF
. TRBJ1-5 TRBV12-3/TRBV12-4 ASSFSVNQPQH
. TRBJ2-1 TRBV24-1 ATSDPSPAGYNEQF
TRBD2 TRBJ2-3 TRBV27 ASSFSAAGEYTDTQY
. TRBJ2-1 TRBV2 ASSDKTRGGEQF
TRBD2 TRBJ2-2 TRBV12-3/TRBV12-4 ASTGQAGVRTAGELF
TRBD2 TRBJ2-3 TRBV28 ASSQPTGLAGWADTQY
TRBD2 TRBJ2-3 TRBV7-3 ASSLGLAGITDTQY
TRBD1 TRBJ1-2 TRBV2 ASSDTGTATWGYT
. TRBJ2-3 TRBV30 AWSVVRDTQY
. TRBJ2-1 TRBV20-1 SRGGGNEQF
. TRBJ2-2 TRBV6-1 ASRQFPRAGELF
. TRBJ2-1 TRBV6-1 ASSLLRGSSYNEQF
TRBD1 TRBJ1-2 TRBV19 ASSANRGFYGYT
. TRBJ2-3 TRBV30 AWSPPGSADTQY
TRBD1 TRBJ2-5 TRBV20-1 SARDYTGAVQETQY
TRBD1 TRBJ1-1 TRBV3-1 ASRGDRGRSPNTEAF
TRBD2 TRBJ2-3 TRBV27 ASSSRLAGGDTQY
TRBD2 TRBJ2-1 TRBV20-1 SARDPGPRGVNEQF
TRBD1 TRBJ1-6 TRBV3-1 ASSQPGQGDSPLH
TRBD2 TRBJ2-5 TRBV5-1 ASSLGGLAGQETQC
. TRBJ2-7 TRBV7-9 ASSPHHRDKDYEQY
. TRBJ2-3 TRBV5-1 ASSAKDTQY
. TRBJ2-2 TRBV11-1 ASSLSQGELF
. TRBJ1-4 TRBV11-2 ASSLVTVLTNEKLF
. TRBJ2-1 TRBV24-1 ATGRSDRNEQF
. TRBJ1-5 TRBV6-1 ASRETVRVQPQH
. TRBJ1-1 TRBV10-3 AISETSTGEAF
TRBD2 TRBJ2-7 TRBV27 ASSHGTSGREQY
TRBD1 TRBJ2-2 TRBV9 ASSVHRDRGGRELF
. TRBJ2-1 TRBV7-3 ASSYLGGSYNEQF
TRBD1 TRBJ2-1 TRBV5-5 ASSFSGTESYNEQF
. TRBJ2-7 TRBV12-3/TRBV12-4 ASSETGPTYEQY
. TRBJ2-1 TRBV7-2 ASSYKGLIIEQF
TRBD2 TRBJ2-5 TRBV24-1 ATSDPSGRLQETQY
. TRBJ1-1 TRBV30 AWSFPGRLNTEAF
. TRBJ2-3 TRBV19 ASSIDGGRRSGDTQY
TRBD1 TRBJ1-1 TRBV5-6 ASRTGTGDTEAF
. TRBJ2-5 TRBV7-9 ASSSPDHLSRTQY
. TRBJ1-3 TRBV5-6 ASSSWTRSGNTIY
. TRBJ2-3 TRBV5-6 ASSLQMGPGGHTQY
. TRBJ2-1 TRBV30 AWSVTGDNEQF
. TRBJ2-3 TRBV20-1 SVGGSGVTDTQY
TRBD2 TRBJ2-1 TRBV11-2 ASWPDASGRFNNEQF
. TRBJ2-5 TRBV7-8 ASSATRKTQY
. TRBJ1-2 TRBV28 ASSGGREYGYT
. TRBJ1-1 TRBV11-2 ASSEGQNTEAF
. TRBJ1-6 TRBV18 ASSPGDGAHSPLH